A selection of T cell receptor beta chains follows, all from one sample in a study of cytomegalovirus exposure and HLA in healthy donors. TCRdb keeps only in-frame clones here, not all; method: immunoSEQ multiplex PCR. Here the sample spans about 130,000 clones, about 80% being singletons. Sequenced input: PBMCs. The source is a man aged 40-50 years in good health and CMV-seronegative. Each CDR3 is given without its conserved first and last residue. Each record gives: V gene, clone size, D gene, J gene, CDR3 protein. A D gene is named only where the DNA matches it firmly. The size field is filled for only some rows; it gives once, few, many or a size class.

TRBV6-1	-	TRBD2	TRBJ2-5	ASVGGVEETQY
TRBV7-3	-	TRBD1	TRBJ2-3	ASSSTGGADTQY
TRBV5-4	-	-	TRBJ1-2	ASSHRDTEYGYT
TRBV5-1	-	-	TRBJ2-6	ASSWETANVLT
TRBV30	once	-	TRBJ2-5	AWSSPGSLETQY
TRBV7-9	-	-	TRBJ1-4	ASSLEQPEKLF
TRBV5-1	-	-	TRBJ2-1	ASSNDRNYNEQF
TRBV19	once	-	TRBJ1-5	ASTNRQGVNQPQH
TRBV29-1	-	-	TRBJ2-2	SVNQDRANTGELF
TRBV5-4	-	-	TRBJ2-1	ASSLGGDMDANEQF
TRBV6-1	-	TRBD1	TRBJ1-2	ASTAISTGNYGYT
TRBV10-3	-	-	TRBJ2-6	AISEGRGSGANVLT
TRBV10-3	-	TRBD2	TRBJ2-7	AISESGTSGRGYEQY
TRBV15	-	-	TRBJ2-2	ATSSGGNTGELF
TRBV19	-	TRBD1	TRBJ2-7	ASRATGTYEQY
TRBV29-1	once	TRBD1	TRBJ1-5	SASTGGGNQPQH
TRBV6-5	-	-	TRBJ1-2	ASSLLGGSGYT
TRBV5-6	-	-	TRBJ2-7	ASSQTGSSSYEQY
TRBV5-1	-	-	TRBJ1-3	ASSPAGPLMGNTIY
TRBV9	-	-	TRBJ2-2	ASSWDLNTGELF
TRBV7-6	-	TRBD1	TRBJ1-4	ASSRDRGGTNEKLF
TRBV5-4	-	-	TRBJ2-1	ASSFRTANNEQF
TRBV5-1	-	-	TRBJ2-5	ASSHGTGQLPRETQY
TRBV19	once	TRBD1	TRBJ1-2	ASSPWTGRDYGYT
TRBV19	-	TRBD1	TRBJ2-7	ASSIGQGAYEQY
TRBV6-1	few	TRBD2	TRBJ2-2	ASRGLAWTGELF
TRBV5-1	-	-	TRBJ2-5	ASSSTPGETQY
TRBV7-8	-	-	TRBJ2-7	ASSLGGTASYEQY
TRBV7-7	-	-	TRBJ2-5	ASSAGLTETQY
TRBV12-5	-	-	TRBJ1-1	ASGLERGTEAF
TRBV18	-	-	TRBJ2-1	ASSRTGAGDGNEQF
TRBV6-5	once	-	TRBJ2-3	ASSYGYEGTQY
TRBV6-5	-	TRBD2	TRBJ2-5	ASSYGVAGGEETQY
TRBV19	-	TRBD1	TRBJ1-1	ASSFPGGFLSEAF
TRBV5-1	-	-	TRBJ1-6	ASSLGPGDWSYNSPLH
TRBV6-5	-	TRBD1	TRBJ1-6	ASSYSIQGADSPLH
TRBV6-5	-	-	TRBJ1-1	ASSSTVNTEAF
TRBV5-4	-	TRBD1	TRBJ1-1	ASSWDRDTEAF
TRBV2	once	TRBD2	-	ASKREGWYEQY
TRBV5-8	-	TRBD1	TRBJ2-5	ASSLLTGGEVETQY
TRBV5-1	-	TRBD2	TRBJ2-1	ASSLAPAGGINEQF
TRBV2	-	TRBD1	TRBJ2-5	ASRTGGWETQY
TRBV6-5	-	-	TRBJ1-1	ASSYSWGPMNTEAF
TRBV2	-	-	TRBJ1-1	ASTNQGPGGTEAF
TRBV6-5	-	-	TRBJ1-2	ASSSRQYYGYT
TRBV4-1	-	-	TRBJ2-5	ASSQEEGGTTY
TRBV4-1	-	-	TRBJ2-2	ASSQEPGPTGELF
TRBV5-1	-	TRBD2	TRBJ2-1	ASSPAREKGEQF
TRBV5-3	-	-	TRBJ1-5	ARSLVGAGIMGQPQH